This T cell receptor beta chain was captured by sequencing in a study of post-analysis software for immune sequencing data. cDNA libraries for TCR beta contained unique molecular identifiers. T cells numbering roughly 0.85 to 11 million yielded some 500,000 cDNA molecules. MiXCR, run by TCRdb on the PCR reads, gives a single entry per CDR3 protein. The top ten clones hold approximately 4.2% of a sample with about 820,000 distinct CDR3 sequences, around 50% of them seen once. For this clonotype: The antigen is unknown.

The study's findings and limits: F measure grouped same-batch samples tightly together. Significantly lower normalized Chao1 diversity was seen in multiple sclerosis patients than in controls.

The source of this sequence is a girl aged 10 to 17 with multiple sclerosis. Sequences were obtained from blood.

CDR3 region: CSASAGQRFTDTQYF. DNA for the CDR3: TGCAGTGCTAGTGCGGGACAGAGATTCACAGATACGCAGTATTTT. This chain uses TRBV20-1 with TRBJ2-3, with a tentative D call TRBD1 (7 bases). Trimming took off 3 bases at V and 2 bases at J, with 15 bases between the two ends. The CDR3 sequence is 15 residues long. The V gene's germline CDR1 is DFQATT and CDR2 SNEGSKA (reference sequence).